Reported below is one T cell receptor beta chain. This record comes from a study of CD8 T cells in Susac syndrome. The study sequenced TCR beta in blood CD8+ and CD4+ T cells. The CDR3 covers 16 residues. Germline V CDR1 and CDR2: MNHEY, SMNVEV (reference sequence). After removal of 4 bases from V and 4 bases from J, the junction contained 7 bases not matched to a gene. Reverse transcription of about 0.45 to 1 ug RNA was performed with random hexamers. By means of immunoSEQ multiplex PCR, TCR beta CDR3 spanning 54 Vbeta and 13 Jbeta underwent amplification. A single record per CDR3 protein comes from TCRdb applying MiXCR to the immunoSEQ multiplex PCR reads. The table shows about 200,000 distinct CDR3 sequences, with nearly 95% occurring only once.

The chain has TRBV27 and TRBJ2-3; 11 bases line up with TRBD2. The sequence came from a human donor with multiple sclerosis. Source material: CD4+ T cells from PBMCs. The CDR3 loop reads CASSSASGRSSDTQYF. CDR3 sequence (DNA): TGTGCCAGCAGTTCGGCTAGCGGGAGGTCCTCAGATACGCAGTATTTT.